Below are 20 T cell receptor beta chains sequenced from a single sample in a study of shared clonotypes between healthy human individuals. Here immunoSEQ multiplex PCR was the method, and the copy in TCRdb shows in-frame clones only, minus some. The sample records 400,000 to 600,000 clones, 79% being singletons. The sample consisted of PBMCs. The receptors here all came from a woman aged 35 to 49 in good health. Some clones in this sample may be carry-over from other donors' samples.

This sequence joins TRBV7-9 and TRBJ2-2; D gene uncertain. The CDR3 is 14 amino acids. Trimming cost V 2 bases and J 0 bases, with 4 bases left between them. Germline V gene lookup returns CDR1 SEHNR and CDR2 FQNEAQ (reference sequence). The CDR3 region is CASSLPANTGELFF. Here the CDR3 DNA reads TGTGCCAGCAGCTTACCAGCGAACACCGGGGAGCTGTTTTTT.

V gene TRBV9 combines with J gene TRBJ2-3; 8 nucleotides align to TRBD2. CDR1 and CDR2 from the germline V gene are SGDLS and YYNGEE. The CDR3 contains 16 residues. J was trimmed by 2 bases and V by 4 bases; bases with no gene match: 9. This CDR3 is CASSLGGSGITDTQYF. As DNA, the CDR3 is TGTGCCAGCAGCCTTGGCGGTAGCGGGATCACAGATACGCAGTATTTT.

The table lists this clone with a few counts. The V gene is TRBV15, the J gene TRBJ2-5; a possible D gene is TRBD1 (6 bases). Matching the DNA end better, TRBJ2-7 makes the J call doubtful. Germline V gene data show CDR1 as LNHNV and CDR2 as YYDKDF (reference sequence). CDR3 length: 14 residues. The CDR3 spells CATSRAGTYYEQYF. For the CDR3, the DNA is TGTGCCACCAGCAGAGCCGGGACATACTACGAGCAGTACTTC.

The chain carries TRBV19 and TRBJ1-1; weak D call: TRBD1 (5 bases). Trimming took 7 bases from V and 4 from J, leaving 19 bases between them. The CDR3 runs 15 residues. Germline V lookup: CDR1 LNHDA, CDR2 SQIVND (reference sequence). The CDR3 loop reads CASKGTQGATTEAFF. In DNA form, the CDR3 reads TGTGCCAGTAAAGGGACTCAGGGAGCGACCACTGAAGCTTTCTTT.

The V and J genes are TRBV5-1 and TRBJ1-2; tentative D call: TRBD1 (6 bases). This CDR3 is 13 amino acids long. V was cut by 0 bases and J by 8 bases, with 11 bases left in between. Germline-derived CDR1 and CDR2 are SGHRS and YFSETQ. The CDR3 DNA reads TGCGCCAGCAGCTTGGAATCAGGGGCCGGCTACACCTTC. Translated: CASSLESGAGYTF.

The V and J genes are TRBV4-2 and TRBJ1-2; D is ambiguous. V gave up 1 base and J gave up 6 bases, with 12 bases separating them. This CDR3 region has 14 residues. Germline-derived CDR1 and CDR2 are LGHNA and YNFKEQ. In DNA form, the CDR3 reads TGTGCCAGCAGCCAAGGTACCAATTCGGATGGCTACACCTTC. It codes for CASSQGTNSDGYTF.

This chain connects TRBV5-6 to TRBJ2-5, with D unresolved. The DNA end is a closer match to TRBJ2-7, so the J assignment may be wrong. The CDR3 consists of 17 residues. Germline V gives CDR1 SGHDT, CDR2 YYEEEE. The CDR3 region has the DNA TGTGCCAGCAGCTTTTTGGAAAGTCTGTTTGGCTCCTACGAGCAGTACTTC. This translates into CASSFLESLFGSYEQYF.

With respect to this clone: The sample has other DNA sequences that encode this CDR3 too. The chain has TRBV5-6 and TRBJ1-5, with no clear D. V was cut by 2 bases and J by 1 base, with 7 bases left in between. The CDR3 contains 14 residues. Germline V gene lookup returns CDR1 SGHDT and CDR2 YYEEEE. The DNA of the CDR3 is TGTGCCAGCAGCTTAGACGGAAGCAATCAGCCCCAGCATTTT. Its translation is CASSLDGSNQPQHF.

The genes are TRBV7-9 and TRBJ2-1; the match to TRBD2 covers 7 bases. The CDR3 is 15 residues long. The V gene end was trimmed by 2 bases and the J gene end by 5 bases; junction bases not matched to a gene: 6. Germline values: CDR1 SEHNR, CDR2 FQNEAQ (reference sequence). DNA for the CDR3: TGTGCCAGCAGCTTATTGTGGGAGGGGCACAATGAGCAGTTCTTC. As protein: CASSLLWEGHNEQFF. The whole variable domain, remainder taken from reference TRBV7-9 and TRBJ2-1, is DTGVSQNPRHKITKRGQNVTFRCDPISEHNRLYWYRQTLGQGPEFLTYFQNEAQLEKSRLLSDRFSAERPKGSFSTLEIQRTEQGDSAMYLCASSLLWEGHNEQFFGPGTRLTVL.

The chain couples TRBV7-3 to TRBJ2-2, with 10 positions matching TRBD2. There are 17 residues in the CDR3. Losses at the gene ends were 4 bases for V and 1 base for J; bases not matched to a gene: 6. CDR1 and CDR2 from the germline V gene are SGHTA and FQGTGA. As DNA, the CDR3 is TGTGCCAGCAGCTCTACGCGGACTAGCGGGAACACCGGGGAGCTGTTTTTT. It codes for CASSSTRTSGNTGELFF.

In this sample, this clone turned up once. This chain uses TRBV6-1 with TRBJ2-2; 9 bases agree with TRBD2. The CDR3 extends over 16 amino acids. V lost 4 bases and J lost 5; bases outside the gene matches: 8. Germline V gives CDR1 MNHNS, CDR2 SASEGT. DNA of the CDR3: TGTGCCAGCAGTGTTAGCGGGAGTGGTCTGACCGGGGAGCTGTTTTTT. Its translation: CASSVSGSGLTGELFF.

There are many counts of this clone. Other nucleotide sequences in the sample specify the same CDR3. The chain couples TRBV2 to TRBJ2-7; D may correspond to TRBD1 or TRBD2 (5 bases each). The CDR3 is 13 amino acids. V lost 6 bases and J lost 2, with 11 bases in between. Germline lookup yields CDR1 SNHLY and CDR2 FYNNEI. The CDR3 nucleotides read TGTGCCAGCAGGGGACCCGAGCCCTACGAGCAGTACTTC. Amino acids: CASRGPEPYEQYF.

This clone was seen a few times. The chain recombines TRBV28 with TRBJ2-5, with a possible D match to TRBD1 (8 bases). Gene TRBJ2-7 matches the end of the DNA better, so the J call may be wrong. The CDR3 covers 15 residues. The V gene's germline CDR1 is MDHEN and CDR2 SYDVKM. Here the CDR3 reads CASSLVDRDYHEQYF. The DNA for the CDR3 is TGTGCCAGCAGTTTAGTGGACAGGGACTACCACGAGCAGTACTTC.

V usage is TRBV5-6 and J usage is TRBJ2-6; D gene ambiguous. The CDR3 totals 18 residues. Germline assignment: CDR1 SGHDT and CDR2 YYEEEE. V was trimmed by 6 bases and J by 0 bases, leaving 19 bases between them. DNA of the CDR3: TGTGCCAGCACCCTGGACCTCAGGTTCCTCTCTGGGGCCAACGTCCTGACTTTC. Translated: CASTLDLRFLSGANVLTF.

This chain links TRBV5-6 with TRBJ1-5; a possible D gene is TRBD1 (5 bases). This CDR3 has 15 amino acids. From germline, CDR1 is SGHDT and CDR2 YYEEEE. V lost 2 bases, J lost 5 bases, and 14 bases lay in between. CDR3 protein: CASSLISQGHQPQHF. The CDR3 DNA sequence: TGTGCCAGCAGCTTAATCTCCCAGGGCCATCAGCCCCAGCATTTT.

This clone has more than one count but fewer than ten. The chain's CDR3 is CASSPDQNQPQHF. The DNA for the CDR3 is TGTGCCAGCAGCCCGGACCAAAATCAGCCCCAGCATTTT. The rearrangement joins TRBV7-2 to TRBJ1-5; D remains ambiguous. CDR3 length: 13 amino acids. Trimming pared 5 bases from V and 4 bases from J, leaving 9 bases between. Germline CDR1 reads SGHTA; CDR2 reads FQGNSA.

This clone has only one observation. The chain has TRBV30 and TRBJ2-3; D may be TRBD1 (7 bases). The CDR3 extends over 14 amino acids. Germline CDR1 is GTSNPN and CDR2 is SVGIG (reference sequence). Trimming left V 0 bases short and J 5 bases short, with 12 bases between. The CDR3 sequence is CAWSVWQGGDTQYF. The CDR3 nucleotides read TGTGCCTGGAGTGTTTGGCAGGGGGGAGATACGCAGTATTTT.

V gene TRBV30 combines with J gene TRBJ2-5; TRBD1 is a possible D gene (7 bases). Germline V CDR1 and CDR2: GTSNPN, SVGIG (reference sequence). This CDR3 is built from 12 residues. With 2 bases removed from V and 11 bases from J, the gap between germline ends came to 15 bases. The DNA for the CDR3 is TGTGCCTGGAGTCCCTCCAGGGGGGAGCAGTACTTC. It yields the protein CAWSPSRGEQYF. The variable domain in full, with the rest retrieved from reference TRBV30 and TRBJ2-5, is SQTIHQWPATLVQPVGSPLSLECTVEGTSNPNLYWYRQAAGRGLQLLFYSVGIGQISSEVPQNLSASRPQDRQFILSSKKLLLSDSGFYLCAWSPSRGEQYFGPGTRLLVL.

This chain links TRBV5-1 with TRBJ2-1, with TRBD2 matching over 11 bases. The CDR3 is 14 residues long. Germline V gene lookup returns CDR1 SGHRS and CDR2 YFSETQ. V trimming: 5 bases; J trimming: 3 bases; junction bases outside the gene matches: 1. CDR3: CASRTSGIYNEQFF. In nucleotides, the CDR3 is TGCGCCAGCAGGACTAGCGGGATCTACAATGAGCAGTTCTTC.

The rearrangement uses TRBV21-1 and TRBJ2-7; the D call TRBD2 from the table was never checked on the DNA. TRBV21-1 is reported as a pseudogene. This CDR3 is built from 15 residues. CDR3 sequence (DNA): TGTGCCAGCGCTGTGGGGGGGACTAGCGGCTACGAGCAGTACTTC. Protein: CASAVGGTSGYEQYF.